The TCR beta chain under discussion was sequenced for a study of HIV-infected children after antiretroviral therapy interruption. Study background: Children had CD4+ above 500, viral load below 50 copies/ml, either treatment arm. Recorded EBV and CMV exposure existed for most children. Whole-study findings and limits: Shared-triplet CDR3 clusters increased after interruption in three patients.

The V end was cut by 8 bases, the J end by 3 bases, with 20 bases between. This CDR3 spans 14 amino acids. Germline CDR1 reads DFQATT; CDR2 reads SNEGSKA (reference sequence). The TCR library was built from RNA with a 3' RACE protocol and unique molecular identifiers. TCRdb analysed the 3' RACE reads with MiXCR anew, one entry per CDR3 protein. Of about 7,500 distinct CDR3 sequences listed, roughly 15% are singletons. As for this clonotype: Its antigen is undetermined.

Noted treatment: PENTA 11 planned treatment interruption arm or continuous ART arm. The TCR comes from a pool of human donors with HIV. The rearrangement uses TRBV20-1 and TRBJ2-7; TRBD2 might be the D (7 bases). The starting material was CD45RO+ CD8+ T cells from PBMCs, pooled from several time points, obtained from a donor given antiretroviral therapy, either interrupted or continuous. The subset here: memory CD8+ CD45RO+ CD45RA- T cells. The CDR3 DNA is TGCAGTATAATGGGGGGGGGCCCCCTCTACGAGCAGTACTTC. Encoded protein: CSIMGGGPLYEQYF.